Shown below are 18 T cell receptor beta chains from a single sample sequenced in a study of blood T cell repertoires in COVID-19. Generated by immunoSEQ multiplex PCR, the TCRdb table keeps only in-frame clones and is missing some. Among 95,000 to 130,000 clones listed, 70% to 85% were seen once. The material sequenced was peripheral blood. These receptors originate from a man between 65 and 85 years old with active or convalescent COVID-19.

The CDR3 bases are TGCGCCAGCCACAAGGGGACAGGACCCGGGGAGCTGTTTTTT. This translates into CASHKGTGPGELFF. V usage is TRBV5-1 and J usage is TRBJ2-2; 8 positions match TRBD1. The junction had 8 bases not matched to a gene; V was cut back by 7 bases and J by 6 bases. This CDR3 is 14 amino acids long. The germline V gene has CDR1 SGHRS and CDR2 YFSETQ.

The sample holds one count of this clone. The genes are TRBV7-9 and TRBJ2-1, with D unclear. CDR3 length: 14 amino acids. Germline CDR1 reads SEHNR; CDR2 reads FQNEAQ (reference sequence). The V end was cut by 1 base, the J end by 9 bases, with 13 bases between. The CDR3 DNA follows: TGTGCCAGCAGCTTAGTGGGCAATCTCGGTGAGCAGTTCTTC. Encoded protein: CASSLVGNLGEQFF.

The chain combines TRBV11-2 with TRBJ2-3; 10 nucleotides align to TRBD2. With V trimmed by 6 bases and J by 3 bases, 6 bases remained unmatched. Germline values: CDR1 SGHAT, CDR2 FQNNGV. The CDR3 contains 15 residues. CDR3: CASSSSGSRTDTQYF. For the CDR3, the DNA is TGTGCCAGCAGTTCTAGCGGGAGTAGGACAGATACGCAGTATTTT.

This chain connects TRBV5-4 to TRBJ2-1; TRBD1 matches at 9 bases. In germline, CDR1 is SGHNT, CDR2 YYREEE (reference sequence). The trim removed 4 bases at V and 5 bases at J, leaving 4 bases unmatched. The length of the CDR3 is 14 residues. CDR3 sequence reads: CASSHRDRDNEQFF. CDR3 nucleotides: TGTGCCAGCAGCCACCGGGACAGGGACAATGAGCAGTTCTTC.

The chain recombines TRBV11-3 with TRBJ1-1, with 8 bases identical to TRBD1. J gave up 3 bases and V 5 bases, and 8 bases lay outside the gene matches. The CDR3 runs 15 residues. Germline assignment: CDR1 SGHNT and CDR2 YENEEA. CDR3 in amino acids: CASSTNRGSHTEAFF. The CDR3 bases are TGTGCCAGCAGCACCAACAGGGGGTCGCACACTGAAGCTTTCTTT.

V and J are TRBV2 and TRBJ1-6, with no clear D. Germline-derived CDR1 and CDR2 are SNHLY and FYNNEI. Trimming left V 10 bases short and J 0 bases short, with 7 bases between. The CDR3 has 13 residues. The CDR3 loop reads CATSSSYNSPLHF. The CDR3, as DNA: TGTGCCACTTCCAGCTCCTATAATTCACCCCTCCACTTT.

The rearrangement joins TRBV4-1 to TRBJ2-1; possibly TRBD1 for D (7 bases). The CDR3 sequence is 16 residues long. Per germline, CDR1 MGHRA and CDR2 YSYEKL. Deletions cut 5 bases from V and 0 bases from J, with 14 bases between. CDR3 sequence: CASSSPRGVSYNEQFF. CDR3 nucleotide sequence: TGCGCCAGCAGCTCACCCAGGGGGGTCTCCTACAATGAGCAGTTCTTC.

This chain connects TRBV6-5 to TRBJ1-4, with no clear D. V was pared by 7 bases and J by 6 bases, with 12 bases between. The CDR3 totals 13 residues. Germline CDR1 is MNHEY and CDR2 is SVGAGI. The CDR3: CASKSGRDEKLFF. The CDR3 nucleotides read TGTGCCAGCAAATCCGGTAGAGATGAAAAACTGTTTTTT.

This clone appeared a few times. The rearrangement joins TRBV11-2 to TRBJ2-1, with 12 bases matching TRBD2. CDR1 SGHAT and CDR2 FQNNGV come from the germline V gene. V lost 4 bases to trimming and J lost 3 bases; unmatched junction nucleotides: 10. This CDR3 spans 18 amino acids. Here the CDR3 reads CASSSPHTSGGSYNEQFF. The CDR3 DNA reads as TGTGCCAGCAGCTCCCCGCATACTAGCGGGGGGAGCTACAATGAGCAGTTCTTC.

This chain connects TRBV6-2 or TRBV6-3 to TRBJ1-5; 9 nucleotides match TRBD1. The CDR3 length is 15 residues. Germline V gives CDR1 MNHEY, CDR2 SVGEGT. V trimming: 4 bases; J trimming: 6 bases; junction bases outside the gene matches: 7. The CDR3 sequence: CASSLRETGGQPQHF. The CDR3 region has the DNA TGTGCCAGCAGTTTACGTGAGACAGGGGGTCAGCCCCAGCATTTT.

The chain joins TRBV11-3 to TRBJ2-7, with 12 bases aligning to TRBD1. Trimming at V came to 5 bases and at J to 5 bases, leaving 4 bases not matched to a gene. CDR1 is SGHNT, CDR2 YENEEA, per germline. This CDR3 has 14 amino acids. CDR3: CASSGTGGWDEQYF. For the CDR3, the DNA is TGTGCCAGCAGCGGGACAGGGGGCTGGGACGAGCAGTACTTC.

The chain couples TRBV29-1 to TRBJ1-2; D possibly corresponds to TRBD1 (6 bases). V gave up 3 bases and J gave up 8 bases, with 13 bases separating them. The length of the CDR3 is 12 residues. Germline CDR1 reads SQVTM; CDR2 reads ANQGSEA. This chain's CDR3 is CSVDGQGLGYTF. In DNA form, the CDR3 reads TGCAGCGTTGACGGTCAGGGGTTAGGCTACACCTTC.

The rearrangement uses TRBV19 and TRBJ1-1, with D possibly being TRBD1 (5 bases). From germline, CDR1 is LNHDA and CDR2 SQIVND (reference sequence). The V end was cut by 4 bases, the J end by 0 bases, with 12 bases between. The CDR3 spans 15 residues. The CDR3 spells CASSTRQSMNTEAFF. CDR3 DNA: TGTGCCAGTAGTACCCGACAGTCTATGAACACTGAAGCTTTCTTT. The full variable domain, with the rest looked up from reference TRBV19 and TRBJ1-1, is DGGITQSPKYLFRKEGQNVTLSCEQNLNHDAMYWYRQDPGQGLRLIYYSQIVNDFQKGDIAEGYSVSREKKESFPLTVTSAQKNPTAFYLCASSTRQSMNTEAFFGQGTRLTVV.

The rearrangement uses TRBV5-1 and TRBJ2-1; 7 positions agree with TRBD2. In germline, CDR1 is SGHRS, CDR2 YFSETQ. This CDR3 comprises 15 residues. J lost 1 base, V lost 4 bases, and 5 bases had no gene match. This chain's CDR3 is CASSRLGGSYNEQFF. In nucleotides, the CDR3 is TGCGCCAGCAGCCGCTTGGGGGGGTCCTACAATGAGCAGTTCTTC.

This clone was seen a handful of times. The chain employs TRBV4-2 and TRBJ1-4; D gene ambiguous. With 4 bases removed from V and 4 bases from J, the gap between germline ends came to 10 bases. The CDR3 sequence is 14 residues long. The germline V gene has CDR1 LGHNA and CDR2 YNFKEQ. The DNA for the CDR3 is TGTGCCAGCAGCCCTAGGGAGCTTAATGAAAAACTGTTTTTT. Translation gives CASSPRELNEKLFF.

The chain uses TRBV5-8 and TRBJ2-1, with 8 bases that match TRBD2. The trim removed 3 bases at V and 0 bases at J, leaving 2 bases unmatched. CDR1 SGHTS and CDR2 YDEGEE come from the germline V gene. The length of the CDR3 is 15 residues. The CDR3 region is CASSYREGSYNEQFF. The CDR3 DNA sequence: TGTGCCAGCAGCTACCGGGAGGGCTCCTACAATGAGCAGTTCTTC.

The chain employs TRBV18 and TRBJ1-2, with D possibly being TRBD1 (5 bases). The CDR3 spans 13 residues. Per germline, CDR1 KGHSH and CDR2 LQKENI. V lost 5 bases to trimming and J lost 3 bases, with 10 bases between them. The CDR3 spells CASSSGSDYGYTF. CDR3 DNA: TGTGCCAGCTCATCAGGGTCCGACTATGGCTACACCTTC.

The DNA for the CDR3 is TGTGCCAGCAGCTTCCGGACTAGTCGGTTGGAGACCCAGTACTTC. Its translation: CASSFRTSRLETQYF. The gene calls are TRBV9 and TRBJ2-5; TRBD2 aligns across 7 bases. CDR3 length: 15 amino acids. Germline values: CDR1 SGDLS, CDR2 YYNGEE. V gave up 4 bases and J gave up 5 bases; unmatched junction bases: 11. The complete variable domain, with remaining parts taken from reference TRBV9 and TRBJ2-5, reads DSGVTQTPKHLITATGQRVTLRCSPRSGDLSVYWYQQSLDQGLQFLIQYYNGEERAKGNILERFSAQQFPDLHSELNLSSLELGDSALYFCASSFRTSRLETQYFGPGTRLLVL.